Listed here are 15 T cell receptor beta chains from one sample, sequenced in a study of spatial heterogeneity in lung cancer. Each CDR3 protein gets one entry after TCRdb re-called the 5' RACE reads with MiXCR. The sample holds about 120,000 distinct CDR3 sequences, 12% seen once. As to time point: blood at routine non-recurrence follow-up after resection. From tumor, nontumor lung or frozen PBMC, whole RNA was taken unsorted for sequencing. Here the sequenced sample was PBMCs, taken at follow-up. These receptor sequences come from a male donor with early-stage non-small cell lung cancer.

This clonotype was found a few times. The chain combines TRBV24-1 with TRBJ2-5; the match to TRBD1 covers 7 bases. V dropped 0 bases and J dropped 6; count of bases not matched to a gene: 3. Germline-derived CDR1 and CDR2 are KGHDR and SFDVKD. The CDR3 has 14 residues. CDR3 region: CATSDLRQGKTQYF. CDR3 coding DNA: TGTGCCACCAGTGATTTGCGACAGGGAAAGACCCAGTACTTC.

V usage is TRBV30 and J usage is TRBJ2-2; 7 positions match TRBD2. Germline-derived CDR1 and CDR2 are GTSNPN and SVGIG (reference sequence). The CDR3 covers 16 residues. The J segment lost 1 base and the V segment lost 3 bases, leaving 8 bases of the junction unmatched. The CDR3 here is CAWRAQRGWNTGELFF. The CDR3, as DNA: TGTGCCTGGAGAGCTCAGCGGGGCTGGAACACCGGGGAGCTGTTTTTT.

This clonotype was seen only a few times. The rearrangement uses TRBV7-9 and TRBJ2-1; 8 bases align to TRBD1. In germline, CDR1 is SEHNR, CDR2 FQNEAQ (reference sequence). The CDR3 is 15 residues long. Trimming at V came to 5 bases and at J to 2 bases, leaving 5 bases not matched to a gene. The CDR3 DNA reads as TGTGCCAGCAGCGCCTCGACAGGGGCCTACAATGAGCAGTTCTTC. This encodes CASSASTGAYNEQFF.

This chain connects TRBV2 to TRBJ2-3; 8 bases map to TRBD1. Germline CDR1 is SNHLY and CDR2 is FYNNEI. This CDR3 has 15 amino acids. Trimming took 5 bases from V and 3 from J; bases not matched to a gene: 7. The CDR3 bases are TGTGCCAGCAGTCCTACAGGGGGTCGTACAGATACGCAGTATTTT. This encodes CASSPTGGRTDTQYF.

This clonotype has more than one count but fewer than ten. The chain uses TRBV5-5 and TRBJ1-5, with TRBD1 as a possible D gene (5 bases). Trimming left V 0 bases short and J 6 bases short, with 7 bases between. The germline CDR1 and CDR2 sequences are SGHKS and YYEKEE (reference sequence). The CDR3 totals 13 residues. This CDR3 reads CASSLEGPQPQHF. The CDR3 region has the DNA TGTGCCAGCAGCTTGGAGGGGCCTCAGCCCCAGCATTTT.

This chain joins TRBV6-2 or TRBV6-3 and TRBJ2-7; 7 bases are shared with TRBD1. The germline V gene encodes CDR1 MNHEY and CDR2 SVGEGT. The CDR3 length is 13 residues. Losses at the gene ends were 5 bases for V and 6 bases for J; bases not matched to a gene: 7. CDR3 protein: CASSQPGQIEQYF. Here the CDR3 DNA reads TGTGCCAGCAGTCAACCGGGACAGATCGAGCAGTACTTC.

The V call is TRBV19, the J call TRBJ2-1; D might be TRBD1 or TRBD2, each matching 6 bases. Deletions cut 8 bases from V and 0 bases from J, with 14 bases between. Germline CDR1 is LNHDA and CDR2 is SQIVND (reference sequence). This CDR3 is 15 amino acids long. In DNA, the CDR3 is TGTGCCAGTCGGGGGCTAAGGGGCTCCTACAATGAGCAGTTCTTC. Translation: CASRGLRGSYNEQFF.

A few counts support this clonotype. The rearrangement joins TRBV4-3 to TRBJ2-1; possibly TRBD1 for D (5 bases). CDR1 and CDR2 from the germline V gene are LGHNA and YSLEER. The CDR3 totals 17 residues. V lost 1 base and J 8 bases, leaving 21 bases between the germline ends. The CDR3: CASSQVWGLGLLYEQFF. The CDR3 DNA follows: TGCGCCAGCAGCCAAGTGTGGGGCTTGGGCCTATTATATGAGCAGTTCTTC.

Of note for this clonotype: A junction end diverges from the germline sequence, so it may reflect a read error. This chain uses TRBV29-1 with TRBJ2-1, with D possibly being TRBD2 (5 bases). CDR3 length: 8 residues. In germline, CDR1 is SQVTM, CDR2 ANQGSEA. The CDR3 coding sequence is TGCAGCGTTAACAGCGGAGGCTTC. Encoded protein: CSVNSGGF.

The chain combines TRBV7-2 with TRBJ2-2; D is unresolved. The germline V gene has CDR1 SGHTA and CDR2 FQGNSA. The CDR3 consists of 14 residues. V was cut by 5 bases and J by 4 bases, with 11 bases left in between. The CDR3 sequence is CASSPGPGTGELFF. The DNA for the CDR3 is TGTGCCAGCAGCCCCGGACCAGGCACCGGGGAGCTGTTTTTT.

This clonotype occurred many times. The chain joins TRBV6-6 to TRBJ2-7, with 9 positions matching TRBD1. This CDR3 spans 14 amino acids. CDR1 is MNHNY and CDR2 is SVGAGI in the germline V gene (reference sequence). Losses at the gene ends were 6 bases for V and 6 bases for J; bases not matched to a gene: 9. The chain's CDR3 is CASSHGTGMFEQYF. The CDR3 DNA sequence: TGTGCCAGCAGCCACGGGACAGGGATGTTCGAGCAGTACTTC.

This clonotype was detected ten times or more. This chain joins TRBV29-1 and TRBJ2-5, with TRBD2 matching over 7 bases. Trimming at V came to 5 bases and at J to 4 bases, leaving 10 bases not matched to a gene. The CDR3 totals 14 residues. CDR1 and CDR2 (germline): SQVTM, ANQGSEA. CDR3 residues: CSVPTGGSVETQYF. The CDR3 nucleotides are TGCAGCGTTCCCACGGGGGGATCTGTAGAGACCCAGTACTTC.

V and J are TRBV6-7 and TRBJ2-3, with 9 positions matching TRBD1. TRBV6-7 is filed as an ORF, its function uncertain. Trimming took 4 bases from V and 5 from J; bases not matched to a gene: 4. The CDR3 is 14 residues long. CDR3 DNA sequence: TGTGCCAGCAGTTTACGACAGGGGGAAGATACGCAGTATTTT. Its protein is CASSLRQGEDTQYF.

The V and J genes are TRBV10-3 and TRBJ2-7; possible D gene TRBD1, 6 bases. Germline values: CDR1 ENHRY, CDR2 SYGVKD. The CDR3 contains 13 residues. The V end was cut by 7 bases, the J end by 3 bases, with 13 bases between. The CDR3 nucleotides read TGTGCCATCACCTGGGACAAGAGCTACGAGCAGTACTTC. Encoded protein: CAITWDKSYEQYF.

The V gene is TRBV7-2, the J gene TRBJ2-3, with no clear D. The CDR3 totals 16 residues. Germline assignment: CDR1 SGHTA and CDR2 FQGNSA. Deletions cut 5 bases from V and 0 bases from J, with 15 bases between. The CDR3 DNA reads TGTGCCAGCAGCCTACAGCTGCTTGCTAGCACAGATACGCAGTATTTT. Amino acid sequence: CASSLQLLASTDTQYF.